This T cell receptor beta chain was captured by sequencing in a study of T-cell memory formation after mild COVID-19. The germline V gene encodes CDR1 SQVTM and CDR2 ANQGSEA. The ends were cut back, 5 bases at V and 5 bases at J, with 15 bases in the middle. This CDR3 contains 13 residues. Turning to this clonotype: The target antigen is unknown.

General observations from the study: Clones shrinking from day 15 to 85 showed even CD4/CD8 mixes; later expanders tilted CD4+.

TCR alpha and TCR beta cDNA libraries carrying sample barcodes and UMIs were produced by 5'RACE using constant-segment primers. MiXCR, run by TCRdb on the 5' RACE reads, gives a single entry per CDR3 protein. The data hold roughly 240,000 distinct CDR3 sequences, with roughly 14% observed a single time. V usage is TRBV29-1 and J usage is TRBJ1-2; D is possibly TRBD1 (6 bases). This receptor was identified in an adult woman who had mild COVID-19 (a few samples of this study predate the infection). Cell type and time point are not known. The material sequenced was PBMCs or a T cell subset sorted from them (not recorded which). In DNA, the CDR3 is TGCAGCGTTCAGCGACAGGAATTTTATGGCTACACCTTC. It is translated as CSVQRQEFYGYTF.